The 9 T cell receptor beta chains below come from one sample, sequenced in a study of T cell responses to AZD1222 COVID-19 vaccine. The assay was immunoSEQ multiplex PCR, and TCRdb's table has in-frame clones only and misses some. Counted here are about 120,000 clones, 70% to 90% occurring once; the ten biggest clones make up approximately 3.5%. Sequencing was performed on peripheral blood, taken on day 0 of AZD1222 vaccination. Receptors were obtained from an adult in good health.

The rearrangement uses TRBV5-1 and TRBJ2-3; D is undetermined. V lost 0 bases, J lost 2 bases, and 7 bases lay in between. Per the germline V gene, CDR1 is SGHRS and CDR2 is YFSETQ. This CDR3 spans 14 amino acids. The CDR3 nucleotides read TGCGCCAGCAGCTTGGATGCGTTCACAGATACGCAGTATTTT. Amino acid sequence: CASSLDAFTDTQYF. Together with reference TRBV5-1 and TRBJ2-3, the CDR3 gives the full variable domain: KAGVTQTPRYLIKTRGQQVTLSCSPISGHRSVSWYQQTPGQGLQFLFEYFSETQRNKGNFPGRFSGRQFSNSRSEMNVSTLELGDSALYLCASSLDAFTDTQYFGPGTRLTVL.

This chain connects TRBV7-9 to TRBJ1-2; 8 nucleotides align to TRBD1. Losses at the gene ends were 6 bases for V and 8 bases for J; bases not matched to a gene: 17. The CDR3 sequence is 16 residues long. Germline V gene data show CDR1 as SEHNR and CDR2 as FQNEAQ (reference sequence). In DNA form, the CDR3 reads TGTGCCAGCAGTTCCCAGGGGGCGCCCGGGTTGGGAGGCTACACCTTC. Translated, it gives CASSSQGAPGLGGYTF.

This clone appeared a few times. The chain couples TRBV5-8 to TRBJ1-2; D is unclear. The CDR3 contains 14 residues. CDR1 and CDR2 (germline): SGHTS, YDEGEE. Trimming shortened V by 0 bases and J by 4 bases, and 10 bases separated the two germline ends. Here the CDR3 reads CASSLGERTYGYTF. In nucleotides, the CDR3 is TGTGCCAGCAGCTTGGGGGAAAGGACCTATGGCTACACCTTC.

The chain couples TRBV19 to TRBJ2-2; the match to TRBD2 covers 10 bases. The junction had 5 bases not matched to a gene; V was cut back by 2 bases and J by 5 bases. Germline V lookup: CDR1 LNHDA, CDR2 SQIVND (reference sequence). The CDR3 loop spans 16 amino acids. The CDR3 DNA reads TGTGCCAGTAGTATACTAGCGGGAGTACGGACCGGGGAGCTGTTTTTT. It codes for CASSILAGVRTGELFF.

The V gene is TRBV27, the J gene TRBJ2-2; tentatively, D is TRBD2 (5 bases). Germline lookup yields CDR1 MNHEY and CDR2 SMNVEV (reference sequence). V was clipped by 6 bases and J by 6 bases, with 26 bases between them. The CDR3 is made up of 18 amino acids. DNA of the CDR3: TGTGCCAGCAGGGACCTATGGGATTATGGCGGGTCGCCCGGGGAGCTGTTTTTT. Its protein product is CASRDLWDYGGSPGELFF.

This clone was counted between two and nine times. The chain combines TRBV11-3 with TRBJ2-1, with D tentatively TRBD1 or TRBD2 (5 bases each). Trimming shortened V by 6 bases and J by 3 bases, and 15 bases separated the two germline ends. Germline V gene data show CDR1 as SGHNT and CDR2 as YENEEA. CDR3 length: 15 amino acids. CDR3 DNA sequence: TGTGCCAGCAGTGGAGAGGGGACCCTCTACAATGAGCAGTTCTTC. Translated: CASSGEGTLYNEQFF.

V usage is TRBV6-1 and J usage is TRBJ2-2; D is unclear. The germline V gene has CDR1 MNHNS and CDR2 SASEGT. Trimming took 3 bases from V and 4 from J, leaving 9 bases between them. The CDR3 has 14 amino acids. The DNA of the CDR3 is TGTGCCAGCAGTGAGCATCTTCTCACCGGGGAGCTGTTTTTT. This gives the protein CASSEHLLTGELFF.

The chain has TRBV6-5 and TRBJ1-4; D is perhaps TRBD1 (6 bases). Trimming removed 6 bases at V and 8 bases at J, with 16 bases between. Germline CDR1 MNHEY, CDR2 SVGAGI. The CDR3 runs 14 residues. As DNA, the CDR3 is TGTGCCAGCAGCTTTGACAGGAGGAGAGAAAAACTGTTTTTT. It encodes CASSFDRRREKLFF.

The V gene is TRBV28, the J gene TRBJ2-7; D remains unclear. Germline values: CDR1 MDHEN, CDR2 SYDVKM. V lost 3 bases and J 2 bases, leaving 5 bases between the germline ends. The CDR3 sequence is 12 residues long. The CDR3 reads CASSFAPYEQYF. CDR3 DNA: TGTGCCAGCAGTTTTGCTCCCTACGAGCAGTACTTC.